This TCR beta chain was documented in a study of T cell responses to AZD1222 COVID-19 vaccine. Notes on the study in general: Mostly white British, mostly female donors; authors suggested clonal diversity may be underestimated.

Assay used: immunoSEQ multiplex PCR; TCRdb lists only in-frame clones, some missing. Among about 100,000 clones listed, about 87% were seen once. Looked up from germline, CDR1 is ENHRY and CDR2 is SYGVKD. Trimming took off 2 bases at V and 3 bases at J, with 1 base between the two ends. The CDR3 covers 11 residues. This clone was detected ten times or more. Its target is not known. The origin of this receptor is an adult in good health. The V call is TRBV10-3, the J call TRBJ1-1; D not certain. Specimen: peripheral blood, collected on day 0 of MenACWY control vaccination. The CDR3 DNA follows: TGTGCCATCAGTGAGCACACTGAAGCTTTCTTT. This translates into CAISEHTEAFF.